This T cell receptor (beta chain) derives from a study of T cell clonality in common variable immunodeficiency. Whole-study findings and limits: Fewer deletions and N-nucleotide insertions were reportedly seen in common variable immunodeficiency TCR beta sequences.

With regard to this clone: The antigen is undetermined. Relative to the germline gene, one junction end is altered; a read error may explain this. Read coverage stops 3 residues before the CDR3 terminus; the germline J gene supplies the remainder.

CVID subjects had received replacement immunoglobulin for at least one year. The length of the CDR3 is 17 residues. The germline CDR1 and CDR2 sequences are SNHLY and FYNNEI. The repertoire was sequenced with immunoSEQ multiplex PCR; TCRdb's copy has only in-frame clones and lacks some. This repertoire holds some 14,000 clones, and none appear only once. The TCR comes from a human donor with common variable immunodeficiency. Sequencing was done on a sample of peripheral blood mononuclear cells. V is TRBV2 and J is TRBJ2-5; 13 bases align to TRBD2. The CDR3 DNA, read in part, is TGTGCCAGCACTGAAGAACCGGGACTAGCGGGGATGGAGACC. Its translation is CASTEEPGLAGMET. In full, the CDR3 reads CASTEEPGLAGMETQYF.